Described below is a single T cell receptor beta chain sequence and its context. This clone was seen more than once but under ten times. What antigen it recognizes has not been identified. Per-base qualities were not stored, and no clone one base away is much larger. This specimen belongs to a study of control samples from healthy donors and cancer patients (dated by TCRdb to about 2020). From the germline V gene, CDR1 is MNHEY and CDR2 is SVGEGT. From the cysteine up to the phenylalanine, the CDR3 has a length of 15 residues. This entry keeps only the CDR3 DNA: 45 bases, framed from base 1. V trim: 2 bases; J trim: 7 bases; unmatched bases: 7. The library was built by means of the immunoSEQ multiplex PCR assay. TCRdb stores this immuneACCESS table with in-frame sequences only. Part of the clones is absent; in the studies checked, under half of the shortfall reflects unresolved V genes, and no reason is known for the rest. The sample data list 100,000 to 150,000 clones, and 80% to 95% of these were observed just once. The ten biggest clones cover approximately 8% of the sample.

The TCR originated in a woman younger than 30 in good health. This chain joins TRBV6-2 or TRBV6-3 to TRBJ2-1; 8 middle bases align to TRBD2. The sample taken for sequencing was blood. The nucleotide sequence reads TGTGCCAGCAGTTACGCCGGGAGGGCCGTAAATGAGCAGTTCTTC. Translation gives CASSYAGRAVNEQFF.